These 23 T cell receptor beta chains were sequenced from one sample in a study of cytotoxic CD8 clonotypes in ibrutinib-treated CLL. The assay was immunoSEQ multiplex PCR, and TCRdb's table has in-frame clones only and misses some. The table includes over 150,000 clones, roughly four fifths detected once. The sequences come from PBMCs, collected after 12 months of ibrutinib treatment. These receptors were collected from a human donor with chronic lymphocytic leukemia.

A few counts support this clone. The rearrangement joins TRBV11-2 to TRBJ2-3; D not resolved. The CDR3 totals 13 residues. V shed 0 bases and J shed 6 bases, with 7 bases lying between them. Germline CDR1 reads SGHAT; CDR2 reads FQNNGV. The CDR3, as DNA: TGTGCCAGCAGCTTAGATTCGGACGATACGCAGTATTTT. Translation gives CASSLDSDDTQYF.

This sequence joins TRBV11-2 and TRBJ2-7; TRBD1 agrees at 9 bases. J was trimmed by 6 bases and V by 4 bases; bases with no gene match: 7. Germline V lookup: CDR1 SGHAT, CDR2 FQNNGV. This CDR3 is 14 amino acids long. This chain's CDR3 is CASSSLQGAGEQYF. DNA for the CDR3: TGTGCCAGCAGCTCCCTACAGGGGGCCGGCGAGCAGTACTTC.

The chain is built from TRBV6-4 and TRBJ2-3, with TRBD2 matching 7 bases. V lost 5 bases, J lost 1 base, and 9 bases stayed unmatched. The CDR3 totals 16 residues. In germline, CDR1 is MRHNA, CDR2 SNTAGT. CDR3 loop: CASSKDPGLRTDTQYF. The CDR3 DNA sequence: TGTGCCAGCAGTAAAGATCCGGGACTACGCACAGATACGCAGTATTTT.

The chain uses TRBV19 and TRBJ2-2, with 7 bases fitting TRBD1. The CDR3 consists of 14 residues. Germline V gives CDR1 LNHDA, CDR2 SQIVND (reference sequence). Unmatched junction bases numbered 5, after V lost 6 bases and J lost 4 bases. The CDR3 nucleotides read TGTGCCAGTAGAAGAGAGGGGGCCACCGGGGAGCTGTTTTTT. Translation gives CASRREGATGELFF.

The rearrangement links TRBV19 to TRBJ1-4; unclear D gene. CDR3 size: 12 residues. The germline CDR1 and CDR2 sequences are LNHDA and SQIVND (reference sequence). With 3 bases removed from V and 10 bases from J, the gap between germline ends came to 9 bases. CDR3: CASSIGEGKLFF. CDR3 DNA: TGTGCCAGTAGTATCGGGGAAGGAAAACTGTTTTTT.

The chain uses TRBV9 and TRBJ2-1; D is ambiguous. The CDR3 is made up of 15 amino acids. Germline lookup yields CDR1 SGDLS and CDR2 YYNGEE. The V end was cut by 1 base, the J end by 4 bases, with 12 bases between. The CDR3 DNA reads TGTGCCAGCAGCGTACGACCACCGAGATACAATGAGCAGTTCTTC. Its translation: CASSVRPPRYNEQFF.

The V gene is TRBV6-1, the J gene TRBJ2-3; TRBD2 matches at 10 bases. This CDR3 region has 19 residues. The V gene's germline CDR1 is MNHNS and CDR2 SASEGT. With 1 base clipped from V and 6 bases from J, the junction kept 16 bases outside the gene matches. The chain's CDR3 is CASSEDHGSGRSAADTQYF. The DNA of the CDR3 is TGTGCCAGCAGTGAAGATCACGGTAGCGGGAGGTCTGCGGCGGATACGCAGTATTTT.

The genes are TRBV25-1 and TRBJ2-2; D gene ambiguous. CDR3 size: 11 residues. Trimming cost V 5 bases and J 6 bases, with 4 bases left between them. Germline V gene lookup returns CDR1 MGHDK and CDR2 SYGVNS. CDR3 DNA: TGTGCCAGCAGTTCACCCGGGGAGCTGTTTTTT. Protein: CASSSPGELFF.

This chain connects TRBV7-9 to TRBJ2-1; TRBD2 is a possible D gene (5 bases). This CDR3 is 14 amino acids long. Per the germline V gene, CDR1 is SEHNR and CDR2 is FQNEAQ (reference sequence). V was trimmed by 2 bases and J by 4 bases, leaving 9 bases between them. The DNA for the CDR3 is TGTGCCAGCAGCTTAATCGGGGATTACAATGAGCAGTTCTTC. It encodes CASSLIGDYNEQFF.

The rearrangement uses TRBV19 and TRBJ2-5; tentatively, D is TRBD1 (5 bases). The CDR3 runs 14 residues. CDR1 and CDR2 (germline): LNHDA, SQIVND (reference sequence). The ends were cut back, 4 bases at V and 2 bases at J, with 11 bases in the middle. The CDR3 DNA reads as TGTGCCAGTAGTACCCCGGACATTCAAGAGACCCAGTACTTC. This encodes CASSTPDIQETQYF.

The rearrangement links TRBV28 to TRBJ1-4, with D unresolved. The ends were cut back, 5 bases at V and 12 bases at J, with 16 bases in the middle. This CDR3 region has 13 residues. The germline V gene has CDR1 MDHEN and CDR2 SYDVKM. DNA of the CDR3: TGTGCCAGCAGTGTCTTGCCCGACCGGGAACTGTTTTTT. Its translation is CASSVLPDRELFF.

A word on this clone: This CDR3 is also generated by other DNA sequences in the sample. The J gene is TRBJ1-5, the V gene TRBV28; D ambiguous. Looked up from germline, CDR1 is MDHEN and CDR2 is SYDVKM. The V end was cut by 3 bases, the J end by 4 bases, with 7 bases between. The CDR3 contains 13 residues. Written as DNA, the CDR3 is TGTGCCAGCAGTTTTACGGGAAATCAGCCCCAGCATTTT. It codes for CASSFTGNQPQHF.

The table lists this clone with a few counts. CDR3 residues: CAWSVLSGNQPQHF. In nucleotides, the CDR3 is TGTGCCTGGAGTGTACTGTCGGGGAATCAGCCCCAGCATTTT. The chain couples TRBV30 to TRBJ1-5; D is ambiguous. The CDR3 has 14 amino acids. Germline CDR1 GTSNPN, CDR2 SVGIG (reference sequence). V was pared by 0 bases and J by 4 bases, with 10 bases between.

The chain employs TRBV28 and TRBJ2-7, with D perhaps matching TRBD1 (5 bases). Germline lookup yields CDR1 MDHEN and CDR2 SYDVKM. The CDR3 covers 15 residues. V lost 3 bases and J 0 bases, leaving 12 bases between the germline ends. The CDR3 is CASSLPATGSYEQYF. In nucleotides, the CDR3 is TGTGCCAGCAGTTTGCCTGCAACAGGCTCCTACGAGCAGTACTTC.

This chain joins TRBV11-2 and TRBJ1-3, with D perhaps TRBD1 (6 bases). Trimming pared 3 bases from V and 0 bases from J, leaving 9 bases between. This CDR3 contains 15 residues. The V gene's germline CDR1 is SGHAT and CDR2 FQNNGV. CDR3 nucleotide sequence: TGTGCCAGCAGCTTGGACAGACTCTCTGGAAACACCATATATTTT. Translation gives CASSLDRLSGNTIYF.

V usage is TRBV10-3 and J usage is TRBJ1-3; D possibly corresponds to TRBD1 (5 bases). Germline CDR1 and CDR2: ENHRY and SYGVKD. This CDR3 is built from 16 residues. V lost 2 bases, J lost 2 bases, and 13 bases lay in between. CDR3: CAISENSARAGNTIYF. CDR3 DNA sequence: TGTGCCATCAGTGAGAATTCGGCCAGGGCTGGAAACACCATATATTTT.

The V and J genes are TRBV2 and TRBJ2-1; possibly TRBD2 for D (5 bases). The CDR3 runs 13 residues. The germline V gene encodes CDR1 SNHLY and CDR2 FYNNEI. V shed 2 bases and J shed 6 bases, with 8 bases lying between them. CDR3 bases: TGTGCCAGCAGTGAACGGGGTTTCAATGAGCAGTTCTTC. Translated: CASSERGFNEQFF.

The V and J genes are TRBV2 and TRBJ2-7; 7 nucleotides match TRBD2. V lost 6 bases to trimming and J lost 0 bases; unmatched junction nucleotides: 8. CDR1 is SNHLY, CDR2 FYNNEI, per germline. The CDR3 loop spans 15 amino acids. CDR3 region: CASSLADLSSYEQYF. CDR3 DNA: TGTGCCAGCAGCCTAGCGGATCTTAGCTCCTACGAGCAGTACTTC.

This rearrangement joins TRBV19 to TRBJ1-1; D is possibly TRBD1 (5 bases). Germline V gene sequence: CDR1 LNHDA, CDR2 SQIVND (reference sequence). The CDR3 contains 14 residues. Trimming took 7 bases from V and 1 from J, leaving 13 bases between them. The CDR3 reads CASTIGTGNTEAFF. CDR3 nucleotides: TGTGCCAGTACCATCGGGACGGGGAACACTGAAGCTTTCTTT.

The chain couples TRBV28 to TRBJ2-4; D perhaps matches TRBD2 (6 bases). This CDR3 spans 14 amino acids. Germline assignment: CDR1 MDHEN and CDR2 SYDVKM. V was shortened by 2 bases and J by 1 base, with 6 bases between the two germline ends. In DNA form, the CDR3 reads TGTGCCAGCAGTTTAGGGGGGGCCAAAAACATTCAGTACTTC. It yields the protein CASSLGGAKNIQYF. Full variable domain (outside the CDR3, taken from reference TRBV28 and TRBJ2-4): DVKVTQSSRYLVKRTGEKVFLECVQDMDHENMFWYRQDPGLGLRLIYFSYDVKMKEKGDIPEGYSVSREKKERFSLILESASTNQTSMYLCASSLGGAKNIQYFGAGTRLSVL.

This sequence joins TRBV27 and TRBJ2-1, with 13 positions matching TRBD2. Per germline, CDR1 MNHEY and CDR2 SMNVEV (reference sequence). V lost 7 bases to trimming and J lost 8 bases; unmatched junction nucleotides: 11. CDR3 length: 16 amino acids. Written as DNA, the CDR3 is TGTGCCAGCACCCTAGACCGACTAGCGGGGGGCCATGAGCAGTTCTTC. This sequence encodes CASTLDRLAGGHEQFF.

CDR3 in amino acids: CASSAGTVNQPQHF. Here the CDR3 DNA reads TGTGCCAGCAGTGCGGGGACAGTCAATCAGCCCCAGCATTTT. The V call is TRBV28, the J call TRBJ1-5, with 7 bases that match TRBD1. Trimming cost V 5 bases and J 3 bases; bases outside gene matches: 4. The CDR3 sequence is 14 residues long. CDR1 MDHEN and CDR2 SYDVKM come from the germline V gene. Combining the CDR3 with reference TRBV28 and TRBJ1-5 gives the whole variable domain DVKVTQSSRYLVKRTGEKVFLECVQDMDHENMFWYRQDPGLGLRLIYFSYDVKMKEKGDIPEGYSVSREKKERFSLILESASTNQTSMYLCASSAGTVNQPQHFGDGTRLSIL.

The chain carries TRBV7-9 and TRBJ1-2; D may be TRBD1 (5 bases). V lost 2 bases to trimming and J lost 7 bases, with 17 bases between them. This CDR3 spans 15 amino acids. The V gene's germline CDR1 is SEHNR and CDR2 FQNEAQ (reference sequence). The CDR3 sequence is CASSLTGPNAGGYTF. The CDR3 region has the DNA TGTGCCAGCAGCTTAACAGGACCGAACGCGGGTGGCTACACCTTC. Together with reference TRBV7-9 and TRBJ1-2, the CDR3 gives the full variable domain: DTGVSQNPRHKITKRGQNVTFRCDPISEHNRLYWYRQTLGQGPEFLTYFQNEAQLEKSRLLSDRFSAERPKGSFSTLEIQRTEQGDSAMYLCASSLTGPNAGGYTFGSGTRLTVV.